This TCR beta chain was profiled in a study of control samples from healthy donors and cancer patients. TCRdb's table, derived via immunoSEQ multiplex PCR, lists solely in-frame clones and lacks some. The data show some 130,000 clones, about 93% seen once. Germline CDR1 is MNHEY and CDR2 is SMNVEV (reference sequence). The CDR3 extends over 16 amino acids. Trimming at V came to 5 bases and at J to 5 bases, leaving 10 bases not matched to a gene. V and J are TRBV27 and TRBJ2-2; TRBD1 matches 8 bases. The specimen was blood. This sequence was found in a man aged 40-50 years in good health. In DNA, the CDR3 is TGTGCCAGCAGTCAACTGACAGGGGTTGGGACCGGGGAGCTGTTTTTT. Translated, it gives CASSQLTGVGTGELFF.